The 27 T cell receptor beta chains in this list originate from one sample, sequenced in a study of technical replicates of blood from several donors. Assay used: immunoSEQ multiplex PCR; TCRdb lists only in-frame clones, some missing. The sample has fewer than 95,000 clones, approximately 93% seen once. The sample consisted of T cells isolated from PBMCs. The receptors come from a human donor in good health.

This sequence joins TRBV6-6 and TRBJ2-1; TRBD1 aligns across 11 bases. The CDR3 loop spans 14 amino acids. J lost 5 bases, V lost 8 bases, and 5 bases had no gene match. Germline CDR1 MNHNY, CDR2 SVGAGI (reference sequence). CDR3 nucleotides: TGTGCCAGCGGACAGGGGGCGCTGAACAATGAGCAGTTCTTC. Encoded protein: CASGQGALNNEQFF.

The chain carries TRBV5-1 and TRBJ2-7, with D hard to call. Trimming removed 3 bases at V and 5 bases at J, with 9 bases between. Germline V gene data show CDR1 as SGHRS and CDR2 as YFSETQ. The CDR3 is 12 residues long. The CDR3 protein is CASSSSTDEQYF. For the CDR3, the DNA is TGCGCCAGCAGCTCATCTACGGACGAGCAGTACTTC.

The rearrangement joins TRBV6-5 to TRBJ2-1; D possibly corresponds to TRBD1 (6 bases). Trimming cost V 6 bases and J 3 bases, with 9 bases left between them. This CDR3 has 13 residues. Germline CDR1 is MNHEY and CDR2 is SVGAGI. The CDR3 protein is CASRPDSYNEQFF. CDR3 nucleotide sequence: TGTGCCAGCAGACCGGACAGCTACAATGAGCAGTTCTTC.

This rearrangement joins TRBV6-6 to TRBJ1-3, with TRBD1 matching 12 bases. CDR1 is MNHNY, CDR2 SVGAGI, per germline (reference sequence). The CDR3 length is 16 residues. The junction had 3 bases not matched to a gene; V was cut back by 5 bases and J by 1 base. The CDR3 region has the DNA TGTGCCAGCAGTACGGGACAGGGGGCATCTGGAAACACCATATATTTT. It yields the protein CASSTGQGASGNTIYF.

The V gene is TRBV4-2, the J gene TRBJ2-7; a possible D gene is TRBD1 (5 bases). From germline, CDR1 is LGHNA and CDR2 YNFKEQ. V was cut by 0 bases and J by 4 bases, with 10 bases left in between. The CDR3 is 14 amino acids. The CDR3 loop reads CASSQEQGRYEQYF. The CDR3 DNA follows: TGTGCCAGCAGCCAAGAGCAGGGTAGGTACGAGCAGTACTTC.

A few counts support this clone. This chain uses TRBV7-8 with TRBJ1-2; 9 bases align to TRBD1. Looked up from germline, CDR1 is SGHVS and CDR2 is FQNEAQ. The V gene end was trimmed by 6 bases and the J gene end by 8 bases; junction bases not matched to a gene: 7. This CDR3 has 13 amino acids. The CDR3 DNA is TGTGCCAGCAGACCAGACAGGGGGAAGGGCTACACCTTC. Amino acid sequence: CASRPDRGKGYTF.

CDR3 coding DNA: TGTGCCAGCAGTTACGGAGGATATGAGCAGTTCTTC. It specifies CASSYGGYEQFF. V usage is TRBV6-5 and J usage is TRBJ2-1; TRBD2 might be the D (5 bases). The V gene's germline CDR1 is MNHEY and CDR2 SVGAGI. V dropped 2 bases and J dropped 8 bases, with 7 bases sitting between them. The CDR3 covers 12 residues.

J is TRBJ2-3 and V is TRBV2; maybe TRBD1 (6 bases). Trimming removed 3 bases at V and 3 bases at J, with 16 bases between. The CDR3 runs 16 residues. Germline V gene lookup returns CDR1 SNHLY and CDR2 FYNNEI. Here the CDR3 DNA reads TGTGCCAGCAGTGAGAGGTTGGGGGCCGGGACAGATACGCAGTATTTT. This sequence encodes CASSERLGAGTDTQYF.

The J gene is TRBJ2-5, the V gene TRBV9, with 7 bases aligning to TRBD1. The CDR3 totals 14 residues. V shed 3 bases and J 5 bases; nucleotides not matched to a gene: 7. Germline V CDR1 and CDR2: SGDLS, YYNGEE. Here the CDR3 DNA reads TGTGCCAGCAGCGCAAGACAGGGTTCGGAGACCCAGTACTTC. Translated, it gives CASSARQGSETQYF.

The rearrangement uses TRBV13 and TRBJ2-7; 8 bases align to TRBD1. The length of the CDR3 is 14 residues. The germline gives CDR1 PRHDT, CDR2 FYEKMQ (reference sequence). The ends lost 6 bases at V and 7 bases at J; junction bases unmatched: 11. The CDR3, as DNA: TGTGCCAGCAGTTCCGGGACAGGTGTGGGGGAGCAGTACTTC. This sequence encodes CASSSGTGVGEQYF.

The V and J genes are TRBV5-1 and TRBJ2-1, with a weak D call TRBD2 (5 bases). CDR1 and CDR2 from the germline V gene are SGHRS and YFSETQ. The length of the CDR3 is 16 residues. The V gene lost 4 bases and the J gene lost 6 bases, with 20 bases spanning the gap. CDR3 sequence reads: CASSPQRGVGPNEQFF. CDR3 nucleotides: TGCGCCAGCAGCCCCCAACGGGGAGTGGGTCCCAATGAGCAGTTCTTC.

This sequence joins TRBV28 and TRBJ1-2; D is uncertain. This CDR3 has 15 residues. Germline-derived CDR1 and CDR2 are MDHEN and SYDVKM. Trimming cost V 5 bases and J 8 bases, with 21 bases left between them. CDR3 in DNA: TGTGCCAGCAGTCCCACCGGACTGACCCGGAGAGGCTACACCTTC. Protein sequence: CASSPTGLTRRGYTF.

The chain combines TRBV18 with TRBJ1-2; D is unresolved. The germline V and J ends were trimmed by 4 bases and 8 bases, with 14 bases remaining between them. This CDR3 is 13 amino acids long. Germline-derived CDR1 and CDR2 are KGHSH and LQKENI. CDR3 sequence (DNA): TGTGCCAGCTCACTATCGACTGTCGTGGGCTACACCTTC. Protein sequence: CASSLSTVVGYTF. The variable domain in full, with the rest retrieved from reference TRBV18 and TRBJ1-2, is NAGVMQNPRHLVRRRGQEARLRCSPMKGHSHVYWYRQLPEEGLKFMVYLQKENIIDESGMPKERFSAEFPKEGPSILRIQQVVRGDSAAYFCASSLSTVVGYTFGSGTRLTVV.

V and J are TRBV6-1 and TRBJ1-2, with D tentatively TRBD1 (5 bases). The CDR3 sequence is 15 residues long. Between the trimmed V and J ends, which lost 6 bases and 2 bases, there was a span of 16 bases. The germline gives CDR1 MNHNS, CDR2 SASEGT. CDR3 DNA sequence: TGTGCCAGCAGATTAGCGGGACTCTTAAACTATGGCTACACCTTC. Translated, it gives CASRLAGLLNYGYTF.

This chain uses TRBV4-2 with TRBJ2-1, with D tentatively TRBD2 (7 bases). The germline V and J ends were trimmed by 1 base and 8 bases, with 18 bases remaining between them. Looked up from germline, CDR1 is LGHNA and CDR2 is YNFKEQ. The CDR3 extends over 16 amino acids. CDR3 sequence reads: CASSQVGGGAIDEQFF. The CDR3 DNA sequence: TGTGCCAGCAGCCAAGTTGGTGGGGGGGCTATCGATGAGCAGTTCTTC.

CDR3 sequence: CASIAGTGFEKLFF. The CDR3, as DNA: TGTGCCAGCATCGCCGGGACAGGGTTTGAAAAACTGTTTTTT. The V gene is TRBV7-9, the J gene TRBJ1-4, with 9 bases aligning to TRBD1. V shed 7 bases, J shed 7 bases, and the junction held 7 bases outside the gene matches. The CDR3 runs 14 residues. Looked up from germline, CDR1 is SEHNR and CDR2 is FQNEAQ (reference sequence).

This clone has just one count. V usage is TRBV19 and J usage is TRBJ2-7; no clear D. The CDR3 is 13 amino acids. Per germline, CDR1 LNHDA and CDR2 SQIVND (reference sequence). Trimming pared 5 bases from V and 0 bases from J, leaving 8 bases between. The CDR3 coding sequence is TGTGCCAGTAGTTCCCCATCCTCCTACGAGCAGTACTTC. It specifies CASSSPSSYEQYF.

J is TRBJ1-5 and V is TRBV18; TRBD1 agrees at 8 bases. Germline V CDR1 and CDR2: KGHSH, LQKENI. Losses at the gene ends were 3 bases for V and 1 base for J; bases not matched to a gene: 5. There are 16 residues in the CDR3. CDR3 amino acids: CASSPSDRDSNQPQHF. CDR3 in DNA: TGTGCCAGCTCACCCTCGGACAGGGACAGCAATCAGCCCCAGCATTTT. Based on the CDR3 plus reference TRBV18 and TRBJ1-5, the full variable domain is NAGVMQNPRHLVRRRGQEARLRCSPMKGHSHVYWYRQLPEEGLKFMVYLQKENIIDESGMPKERFSAEFPKEGPSILRIQQVVRGDSAAYFCASSPSDRDSNQPQHFGDGTRLSIL.

For the CDR3, the DNA is TGTGCCAGCAGTTACGCGACAGCACAAGAAGCTTTCTTT. Encoded protein: CASSYATAQEAFF. The chain has TRBV6-5 and TRBJ1-1, with D possibly matching TRBD1 (5 bases). The CDR3 runs 13 residues. CDR1 MNHEY and CDR2 SVGAGI come from the germline V gene. V shed 2 bases and J shed 8 bases, with 12 bases lying between them.

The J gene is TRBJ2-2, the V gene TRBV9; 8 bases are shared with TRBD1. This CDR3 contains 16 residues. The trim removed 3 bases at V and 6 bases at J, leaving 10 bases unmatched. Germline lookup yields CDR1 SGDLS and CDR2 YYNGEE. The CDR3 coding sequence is TGTGCCAGCAGCGCCCGCCTTGACAGGGGTTCCGGGGAGCTGTTTTTT. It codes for CASSARLDRGSGELFF.

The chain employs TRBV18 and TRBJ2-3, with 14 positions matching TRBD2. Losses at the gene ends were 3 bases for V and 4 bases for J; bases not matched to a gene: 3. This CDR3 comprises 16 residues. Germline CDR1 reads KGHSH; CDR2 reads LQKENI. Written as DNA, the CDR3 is TGTGCCAGCTCACCCGGGACTAGCGGGAGTGCAGATACGCAGTATTTT. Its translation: CASSPGTSGSADTQYF.

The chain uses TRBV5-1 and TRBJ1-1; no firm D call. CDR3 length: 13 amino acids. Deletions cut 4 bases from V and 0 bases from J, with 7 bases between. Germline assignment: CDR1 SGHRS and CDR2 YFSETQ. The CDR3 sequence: CASSLTVNTEAFF. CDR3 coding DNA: TGCGCCAGCAGCCTTACAGTGAACACTGAAGCTTTCTTT.

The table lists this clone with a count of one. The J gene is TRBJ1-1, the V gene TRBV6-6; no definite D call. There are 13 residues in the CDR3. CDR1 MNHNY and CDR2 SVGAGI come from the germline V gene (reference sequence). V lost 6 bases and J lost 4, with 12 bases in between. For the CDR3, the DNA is TGTGCCAGCAGCGCGGCACTTTCCACTGAAGCTTTCTTT. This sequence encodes CASSAALSTEAFF.

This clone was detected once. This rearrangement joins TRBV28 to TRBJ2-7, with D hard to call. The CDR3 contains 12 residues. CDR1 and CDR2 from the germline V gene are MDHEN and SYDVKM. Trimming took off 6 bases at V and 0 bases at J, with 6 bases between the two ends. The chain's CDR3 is CASRVSSYEQYF. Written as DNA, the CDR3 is TGTGCCAGCAGGGTTAGCTCCTACGAGCAGTACTTC.

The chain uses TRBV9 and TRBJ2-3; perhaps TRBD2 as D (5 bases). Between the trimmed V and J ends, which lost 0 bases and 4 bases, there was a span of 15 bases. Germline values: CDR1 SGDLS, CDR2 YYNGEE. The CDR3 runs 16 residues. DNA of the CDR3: TGTGCCAGCAGCGTAGGTTCGGCTAGCTCAGCAGATACGCAGTATTTT. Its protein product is CASSVGSASSADTQYF.

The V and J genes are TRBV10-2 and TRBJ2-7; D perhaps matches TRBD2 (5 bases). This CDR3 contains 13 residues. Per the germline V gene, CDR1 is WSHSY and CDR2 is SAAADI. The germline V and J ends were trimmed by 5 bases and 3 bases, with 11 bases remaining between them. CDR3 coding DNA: TGCGCCAGCAGTCCGGGAATTGGCTACGAGCAGTACTTC. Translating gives CASSPGIGYEQYF.

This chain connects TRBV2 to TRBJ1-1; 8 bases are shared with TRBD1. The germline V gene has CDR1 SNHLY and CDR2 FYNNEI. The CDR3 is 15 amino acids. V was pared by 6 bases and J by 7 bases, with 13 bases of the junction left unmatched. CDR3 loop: CASRAWTGPEGEAFF. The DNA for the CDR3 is TGTGCCAGCAGGGCCTGGACAGGGCCAGAGGGTGAAGCTTTCTTT. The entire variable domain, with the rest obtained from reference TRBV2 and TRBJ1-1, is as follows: EPEVTQTPSHQVTQMGQEVILRCVPISNHLYFYWYRQILGQKVEFLVSFYNNEISEKSEIFDDQFSVERPDGSNFTLKIRSTKLEDSAMYFCASRAWTGPEGEAFFGQGTRLTVV.